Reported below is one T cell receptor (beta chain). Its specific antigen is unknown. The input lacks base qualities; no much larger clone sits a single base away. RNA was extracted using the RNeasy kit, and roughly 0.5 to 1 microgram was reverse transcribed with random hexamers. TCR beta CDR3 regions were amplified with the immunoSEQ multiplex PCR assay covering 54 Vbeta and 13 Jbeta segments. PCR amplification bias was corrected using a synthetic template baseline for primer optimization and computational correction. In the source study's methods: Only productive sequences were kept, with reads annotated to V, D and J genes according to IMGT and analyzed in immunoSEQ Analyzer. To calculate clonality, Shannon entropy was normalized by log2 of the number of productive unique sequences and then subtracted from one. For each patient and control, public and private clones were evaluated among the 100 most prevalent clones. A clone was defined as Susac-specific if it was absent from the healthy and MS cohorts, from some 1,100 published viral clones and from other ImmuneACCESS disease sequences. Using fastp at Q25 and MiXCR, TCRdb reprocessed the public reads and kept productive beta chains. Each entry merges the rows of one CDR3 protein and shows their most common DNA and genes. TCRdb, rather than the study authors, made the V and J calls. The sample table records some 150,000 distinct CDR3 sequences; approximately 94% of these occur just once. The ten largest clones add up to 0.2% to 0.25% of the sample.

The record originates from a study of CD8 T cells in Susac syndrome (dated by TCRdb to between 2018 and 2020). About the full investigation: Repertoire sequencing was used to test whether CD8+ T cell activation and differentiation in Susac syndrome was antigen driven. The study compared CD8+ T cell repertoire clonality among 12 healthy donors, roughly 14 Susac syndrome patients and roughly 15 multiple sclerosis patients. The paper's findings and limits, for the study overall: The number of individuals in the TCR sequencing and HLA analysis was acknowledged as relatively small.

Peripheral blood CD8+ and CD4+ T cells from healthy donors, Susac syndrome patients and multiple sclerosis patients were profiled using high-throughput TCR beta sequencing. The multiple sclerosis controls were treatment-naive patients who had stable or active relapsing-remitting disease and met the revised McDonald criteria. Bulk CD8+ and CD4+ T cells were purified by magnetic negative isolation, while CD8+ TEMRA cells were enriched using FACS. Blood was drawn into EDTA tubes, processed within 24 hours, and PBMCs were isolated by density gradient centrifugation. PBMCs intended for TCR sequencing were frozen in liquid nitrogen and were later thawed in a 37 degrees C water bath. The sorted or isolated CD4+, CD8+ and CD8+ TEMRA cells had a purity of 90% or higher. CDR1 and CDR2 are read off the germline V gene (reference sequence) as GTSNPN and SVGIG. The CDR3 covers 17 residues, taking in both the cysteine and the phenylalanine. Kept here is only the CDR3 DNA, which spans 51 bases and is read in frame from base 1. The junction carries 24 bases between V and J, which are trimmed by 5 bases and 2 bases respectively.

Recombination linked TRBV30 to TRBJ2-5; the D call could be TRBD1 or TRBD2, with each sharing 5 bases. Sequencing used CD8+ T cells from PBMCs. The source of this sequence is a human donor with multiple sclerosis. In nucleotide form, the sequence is TGTGCCTGGGACAGCGAACCGAACCGGGACCAACAAGAGACCCAGTACTTC. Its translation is CAWDSEPNRDQQETQYF.